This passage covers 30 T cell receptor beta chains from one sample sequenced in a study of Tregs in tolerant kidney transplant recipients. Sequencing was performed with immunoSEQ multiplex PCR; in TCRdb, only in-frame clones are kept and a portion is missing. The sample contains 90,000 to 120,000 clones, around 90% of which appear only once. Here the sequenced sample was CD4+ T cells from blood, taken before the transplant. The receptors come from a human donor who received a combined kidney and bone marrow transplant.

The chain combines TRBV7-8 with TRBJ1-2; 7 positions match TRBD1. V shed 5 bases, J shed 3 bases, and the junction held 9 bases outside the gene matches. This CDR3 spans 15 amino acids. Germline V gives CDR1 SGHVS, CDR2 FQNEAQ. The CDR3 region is CASSLIFDRDYGYTF. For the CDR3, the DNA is TGTGCCAGCAGCCTGATCTTCGACAGGGACTATGGCTACACCTTC.

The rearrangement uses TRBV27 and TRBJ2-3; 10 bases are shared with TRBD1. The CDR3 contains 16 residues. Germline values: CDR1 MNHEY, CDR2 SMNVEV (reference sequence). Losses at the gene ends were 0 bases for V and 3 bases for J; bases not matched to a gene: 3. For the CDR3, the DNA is TGTGCCAGCAGTTTATCGGGGACAGGGGTTACAGATACGCAGTATTTT. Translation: CASSLSGTGVTDTQYF.

The CDR3 DNA sequence: TGTGCCAGCAGTGAAATACGCAGGGCAACTAATGAAAAACTGTTTTTT. It specifies CASSEIRRATNEKLFF. The V gene is TRBV6-1, the J gene TRBJ1-4, with D possibly matching TRBD1 (5 bases). V lost 2 bases and J lost 0, with 10 bases in between. The CDR3 length is 16 residues. Germline V gene data show CDR1 as MNHNS and CDR2 as SASEGT.

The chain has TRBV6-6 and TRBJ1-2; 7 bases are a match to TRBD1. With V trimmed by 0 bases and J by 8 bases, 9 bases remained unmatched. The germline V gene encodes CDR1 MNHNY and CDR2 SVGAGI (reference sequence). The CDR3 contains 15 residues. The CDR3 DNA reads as TGTGCCAGCAGTTACTCGATCGCAGGGGGAGGCGGCTACACCTTC. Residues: CASSYSIAGGGGYTF.

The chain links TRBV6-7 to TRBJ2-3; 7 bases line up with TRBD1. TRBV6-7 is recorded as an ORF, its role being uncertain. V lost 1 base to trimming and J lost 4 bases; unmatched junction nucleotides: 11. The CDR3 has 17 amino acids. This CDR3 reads CASSYCSTGRVADTQYF. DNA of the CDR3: TGTGCCAGCAGTTACTGCTCGACAGGGCGGGTTGCAGATACGCAGTATTTT.

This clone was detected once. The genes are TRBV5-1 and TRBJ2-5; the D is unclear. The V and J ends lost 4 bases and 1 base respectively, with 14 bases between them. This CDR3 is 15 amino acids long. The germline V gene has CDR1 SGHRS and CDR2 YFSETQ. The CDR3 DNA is TGCGCCAGCAGCCCCCTGGGCATCGTCCAAGAGACCCAGTACTTC. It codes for CASSPLGIVQETQYF.

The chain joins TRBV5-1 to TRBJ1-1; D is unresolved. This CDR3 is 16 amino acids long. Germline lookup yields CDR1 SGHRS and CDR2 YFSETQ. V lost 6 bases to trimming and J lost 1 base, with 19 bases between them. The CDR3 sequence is CASTRGSMTGNTEAFF. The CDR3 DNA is TGCGCCAGCACCCGGGGATCCATGACGGGGAACACTGAAGCTTTCTTT.

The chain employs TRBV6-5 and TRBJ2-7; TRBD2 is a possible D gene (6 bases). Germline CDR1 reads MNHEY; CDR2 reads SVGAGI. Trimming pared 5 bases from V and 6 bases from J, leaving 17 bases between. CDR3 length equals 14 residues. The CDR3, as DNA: TGTGCCAGCAGTAGACGGCGGGATCGAGGCGAGCAGTACTTC. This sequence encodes CASSRRRDRGEQYF.

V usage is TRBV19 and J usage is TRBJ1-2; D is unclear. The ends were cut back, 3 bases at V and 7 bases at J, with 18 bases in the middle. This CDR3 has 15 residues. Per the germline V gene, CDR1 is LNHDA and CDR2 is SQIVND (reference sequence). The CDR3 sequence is CASSILTERRVGYTF. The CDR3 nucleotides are TGTGCCAGTAGTATTTTAACCGAACGCCGGGTTGGCTACACCTTC.

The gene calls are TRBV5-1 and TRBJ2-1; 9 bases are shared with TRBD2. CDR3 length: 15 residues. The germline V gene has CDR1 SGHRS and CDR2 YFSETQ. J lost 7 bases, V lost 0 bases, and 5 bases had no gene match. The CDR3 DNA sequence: TGCGCCAGCAGCTTGGGGGCTAGCGGGGTAAATGAGCAGTTCTTC. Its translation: CASSLGASGVNEQFF.

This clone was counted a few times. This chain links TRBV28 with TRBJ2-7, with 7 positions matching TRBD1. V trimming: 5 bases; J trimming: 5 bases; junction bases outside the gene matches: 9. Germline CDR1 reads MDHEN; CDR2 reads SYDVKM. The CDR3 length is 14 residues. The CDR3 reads CASSEPTGFHEQYF. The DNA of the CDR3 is TGTGCCAGCAGTGAACCGACAGGGTTCCACGAGCAGTACTTC.

This chain's CDR3 is CASRVTPSSYEQYF. The CDR3 coding sequence is TGTGCCAGCAGGGTGACACCCAGCTCCTACGAGCAGTACTTC. V usage is TRBV2 and J usage is TRBJ2-7; D not certain. The CDR3 totals 14 residues. CDR1 is SNHLY, CDR2 FYNNEI, per germline. The V end was cut by 6 bases, the J end by 0 bases, with 12 bases between. Looking up the rest from reference TRBV2 and TRBJ2-7 gives the full variable domain: EPEVTQTPSHQVTQMGQEVILRCVPISNHLYFYWYRQILGQKVEFLVSFYNNEISEKSEIFDDQFSVERPDGSNFTLKIRSTKLEDSAMYFCASRVTPSSYEQYFGPGTRLTVT.

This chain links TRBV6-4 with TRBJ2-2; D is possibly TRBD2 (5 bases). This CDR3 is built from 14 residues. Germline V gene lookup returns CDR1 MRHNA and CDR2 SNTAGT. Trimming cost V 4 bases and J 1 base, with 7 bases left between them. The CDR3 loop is CASSGTVNTGELFF. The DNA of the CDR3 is TGTGCCAGCAGTGGGACTGTGAACACCGGGGAGCTGTTTTTT.

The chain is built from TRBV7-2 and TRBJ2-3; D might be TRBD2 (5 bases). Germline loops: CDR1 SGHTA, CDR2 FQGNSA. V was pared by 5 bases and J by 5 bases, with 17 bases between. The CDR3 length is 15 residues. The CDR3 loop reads CASSRLGGAGDTQYF. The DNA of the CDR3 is TGTGCCAGCAGCCGCCTAGGAGGCGCGGGAGATACGCAGTATTTT. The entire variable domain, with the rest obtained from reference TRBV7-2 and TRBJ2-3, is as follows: GAGVSQSPSNKVTEKGKDVELRCDPISGHTALYWYRQSLGQGLEFLIYFQGNSAPDKSGLPSDRFSAERTGGSVSTLTIQRTQQEDSAVYLCASSRLGGAGDTQYFGPGTRLTVL.

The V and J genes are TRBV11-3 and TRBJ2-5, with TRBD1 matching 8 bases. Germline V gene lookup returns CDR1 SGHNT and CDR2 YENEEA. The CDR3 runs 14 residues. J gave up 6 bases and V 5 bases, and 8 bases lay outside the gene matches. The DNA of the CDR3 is TGTGCCAGCAGCCCGAACAGGGGGTCGAAGACCCAGTACTTC. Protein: CASSPNRGSKTQYF.

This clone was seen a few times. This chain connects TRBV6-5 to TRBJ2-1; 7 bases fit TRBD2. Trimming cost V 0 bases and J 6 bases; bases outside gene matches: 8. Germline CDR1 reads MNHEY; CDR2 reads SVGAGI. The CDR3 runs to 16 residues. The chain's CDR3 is CASSYSKAGAGNEQFF. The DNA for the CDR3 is TGTGCCAGCAGTTACTCGAAGGCGGGAGCGGGCAATGAGCAGTTCTTC.

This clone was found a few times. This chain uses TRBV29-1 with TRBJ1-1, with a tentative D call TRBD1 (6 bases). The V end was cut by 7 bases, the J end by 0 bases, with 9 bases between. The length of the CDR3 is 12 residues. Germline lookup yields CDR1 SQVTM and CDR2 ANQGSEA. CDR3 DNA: TGCAGCGGGGGACAATTGAACACTGAAGCTTTCTTT. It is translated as CSGGQLNTEAFF.

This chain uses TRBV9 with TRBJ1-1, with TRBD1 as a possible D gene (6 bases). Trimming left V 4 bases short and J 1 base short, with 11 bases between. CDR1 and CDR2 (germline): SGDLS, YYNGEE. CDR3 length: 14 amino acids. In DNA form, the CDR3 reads TGTGCCAGCAGCCAGGGGACACCGAACACTGAAGCTTTCTTT. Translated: CASSQGTPNTEAFF.

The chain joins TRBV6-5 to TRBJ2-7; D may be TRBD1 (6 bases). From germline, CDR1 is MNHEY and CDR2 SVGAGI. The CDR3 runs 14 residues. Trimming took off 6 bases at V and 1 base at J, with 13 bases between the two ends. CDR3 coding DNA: TGTGCCAGCAGCCCGACAGGCCTATCCTACGAGCAGTACTTC. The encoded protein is CASSPTGLSYEQYF.

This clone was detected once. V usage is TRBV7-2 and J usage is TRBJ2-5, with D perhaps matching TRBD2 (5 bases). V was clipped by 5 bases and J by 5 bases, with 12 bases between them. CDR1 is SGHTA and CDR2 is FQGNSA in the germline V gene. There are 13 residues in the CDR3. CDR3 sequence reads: CASSPPGVETQYF. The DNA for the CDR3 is TGTGCCAGCAGCCCCCCCGGGGTGGAGACCCAGTACTTC.

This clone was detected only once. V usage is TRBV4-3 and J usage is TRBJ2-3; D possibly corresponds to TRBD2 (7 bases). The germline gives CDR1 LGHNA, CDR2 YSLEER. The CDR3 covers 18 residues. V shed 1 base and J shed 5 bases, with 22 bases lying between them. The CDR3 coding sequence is TGCGCCAGCAGCCAAGCCCTTGGTGGGGGGGCGACCCTAGATACGCAGTATTTT. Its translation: CASSQALGGGATLDTQYF.

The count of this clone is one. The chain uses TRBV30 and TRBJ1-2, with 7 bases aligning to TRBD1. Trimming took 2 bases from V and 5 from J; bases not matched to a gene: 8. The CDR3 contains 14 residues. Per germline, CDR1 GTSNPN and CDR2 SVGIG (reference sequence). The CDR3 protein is CAWSSAGGLYGYTF. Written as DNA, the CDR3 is TGTGCCTGGAGTTCGGCAGGGGGTTTGTATGGCTACACCTTC.

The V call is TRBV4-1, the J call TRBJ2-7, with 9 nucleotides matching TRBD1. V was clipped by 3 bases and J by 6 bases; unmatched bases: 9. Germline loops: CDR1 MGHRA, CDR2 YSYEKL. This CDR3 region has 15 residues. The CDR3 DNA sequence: TGCGCCAGCAGCCATTGGGACAGGGACTTGAGCGAGCAGTACTTC. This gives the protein CASSHWDRDLSEQYF.

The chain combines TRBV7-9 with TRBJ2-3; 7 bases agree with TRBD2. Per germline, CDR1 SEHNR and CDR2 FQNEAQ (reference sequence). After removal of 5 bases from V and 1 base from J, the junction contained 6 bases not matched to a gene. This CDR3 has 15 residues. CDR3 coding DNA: TGTGCCAGCAGCCTTGGGGGGGGAGGCACAGATACGCAGTATTTT. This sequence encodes CASSLGGGGTDTQYF.

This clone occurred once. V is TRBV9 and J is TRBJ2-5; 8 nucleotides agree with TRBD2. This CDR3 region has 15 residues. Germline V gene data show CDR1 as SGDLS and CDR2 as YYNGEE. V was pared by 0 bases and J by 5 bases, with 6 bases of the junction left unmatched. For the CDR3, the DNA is TGTGCCAGCAGCGTAGGGGTAGCGGGAAGGGAGACCCAGTACTTC. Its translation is CASSVGVAGRETQYF.

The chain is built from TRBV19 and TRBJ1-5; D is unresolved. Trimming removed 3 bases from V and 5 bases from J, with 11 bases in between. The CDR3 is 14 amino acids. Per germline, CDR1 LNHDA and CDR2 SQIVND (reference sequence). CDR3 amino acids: CASSIPRSHQPQHF. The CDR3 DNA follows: TGTGCCAGTAGTATTCCCCGGAGCCATCAGCCCCAGCATTTT.

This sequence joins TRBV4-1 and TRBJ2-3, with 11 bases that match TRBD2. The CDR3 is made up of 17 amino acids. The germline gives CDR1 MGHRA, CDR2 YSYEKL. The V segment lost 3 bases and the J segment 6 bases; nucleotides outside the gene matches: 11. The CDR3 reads CASSQDFSGGAPDTQYF. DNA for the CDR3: TGCGCCAGCAGCCAGGACTTTAGCGGGGGGGCCCCTGATACGCAGTATTTT.

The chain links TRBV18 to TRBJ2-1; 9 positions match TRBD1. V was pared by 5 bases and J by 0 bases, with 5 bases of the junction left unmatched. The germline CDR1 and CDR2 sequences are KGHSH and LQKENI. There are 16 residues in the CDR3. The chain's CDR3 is CASSRTGASSYNEQFF. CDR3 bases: TGTGCCAGCTCAAGGACAGGGGCTAGCTCCTACAATGAGCAGTTCTTC. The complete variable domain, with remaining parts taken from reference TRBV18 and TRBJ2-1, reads NAGVMQNPRHLVRRRGQEARLRCSPMKGHSHVYWYRQLPEEGLKFMVYLQKENIIDESGMPKERFSAEFPKEGPSILRIQQVVRGDSAAYFCASSRTGASSYNEQFFGPGTRLTVL.

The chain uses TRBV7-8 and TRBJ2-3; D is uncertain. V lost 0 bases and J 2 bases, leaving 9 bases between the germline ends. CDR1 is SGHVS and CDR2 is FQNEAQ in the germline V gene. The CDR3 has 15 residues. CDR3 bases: TGTGCCAGCAGCTTAGCCAGGAAGGACACAGATACGCAGTATTTT. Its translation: CASSLARKDTDTQYF.

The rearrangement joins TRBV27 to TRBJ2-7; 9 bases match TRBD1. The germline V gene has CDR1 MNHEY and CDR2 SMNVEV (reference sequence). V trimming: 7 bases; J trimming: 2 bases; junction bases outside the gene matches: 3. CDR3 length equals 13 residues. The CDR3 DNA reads TGTGCCAGCAAACGACAGGGGGCCTACGAGCAGTACTTC. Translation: CASKRQGAYEQYF.